The 27 T cell receptor beta chains below all came from one sample that was sequenced in a study of T cells in Graves' hyperthyroidism and ophthalmopathy. RNA transcripts served as the template for amplifying TCR beta CDR3 regions. RT-PCR in the first round (using the HTBI primer set) targeted the TCR CDR3. One entry per CDR3 protein, called by TCRdb with MiXCR from the multiplex PCR reads. Altogether some 760,000 distinct CDR3 sequences are present, 12% to 15% being singletons, with the ten largest covering around 9.6%. Source material: blood. The receptor source for this set is a woman between 18 and 30 years old with Graves' hyperthyroidism.

This clonotype has a handful of counts. The chain links TRBV13 to TRBJ2-2, with D perhaps matching TRBD2 (7 bases). The CDR3 spans 16 residues. The germline V and J ends were trimmed by 3 bases and 4 bases, with 15 bases remaining between them. Germline CDR1 reads PRHDT; CDR2 reads FYEKMQ (reference sequence). This chain's CDR3 is CASSFRGASGTGELFF. Here the CDR3 DNA reads TGTGCCAGCAGCTTCCGGGGGGCATCTGGCACCGGGGAGCTGTTTTTT.

This clonotype was observed many times. The chain has TRBV30 and TRBJ1-6; D unresolved. This CDR3 comprises 14 residues. The V gene's germline CDR1 is GTSNPN and CDR2 SVGIG (reference sequence). V was trimmed by 0 bases and J by 12 bases, leaving 15 bases between them. This chain's CDR3 is CAWSVDRARLPLHF. CDR3 DNA: TGTGCCTGGAGTGTTGATCGCGCCCGCTTACCCCTCCACTTT.

This sequence joins TRBV29-1 and TRBJ1-2, with D perhaps TRBD1 (6 bases). The germline V gene encodes CDR1 SQVTM and CDR2 ANQGSEA. This CDR3 comprises 12 residues. V was trimmed by 7 bases and J by 5 bases, leaving 14 bases between them. CDR3 amino acids: CSAETGSYGYTF. The CDR3 bases are TGCAGCGCAGAAACAGGGTCATATGGCTACACCTTC. Supplemented by reference TRBV29-1 and TRBJ1-2, the full variable domain reads SAVISQKPSRDICQRGTSLTIQCQVDSQVTMMFWYRQQPGQSLTLIATANQGSEATYESGFVIDKFPISRPNLTFSTLTVSNMSPEDSSIYLCSAETGSYGYTFGSGTRLTVV.

The table lists this clonotype with many counts. The chain combines TRBV20-1 with TRBJ2-7; tentatively, D is TRBD2 (6 bases). V was trimmed by 4 bases and J by 5 bases, leaving 15 bases between them. Germline CDR1 and CDR2: DFQATT and SNEGSKA (reference sequence). CDR3 length: 13 amino acids. The CDR3 is CSAKVWRENEQYF. Written as DNA, the CDR3 is TGCAGTGCTAAAGTGTGGAGGGAAAACGAGCAGTACTTC.

Many counts were recorded for this clonotype. This chain connects TRBV6-2 or TRBV6-3 to TRBJ2-7; the D gene is possibly TRBD1 (6 bases). CDR1 is MNHEY and CDR2 is SVGEGT in the germline V gene. The CDR3 extends over 14 amino acids. V lost 2 bases and J lost 6, with 14 bases in between. In DNA, the CDR3 is TGTGCCAGCAGTTACGCCTCCTTCAGGGGCGAGCAGTACTTC. This gives the protein CASSYASFRGEQYF.

The chain joins TRBV20-1 to TRBJ2-3; 8 nucleotides agree with TRBD2. V shed 6 bases, J shed 4 bases, and the junction held 3 bases outside the gene matches. This CDR3 region has 12 residues. The germline gives CDR1 DFQATT, CDR2 SNEGSKA (reference sequence). In DNA form, the CDR3 reads TGCAGTGCAGAGGGACTAGCAGATACGCAGTATTTT. Translating gives CSAEGLADTQYF.

The table lists this clonotype with a few counts. The chain joins TRBV20-1 to TRBJ2-1, with a possible D match to TRBD1 (5 bases). The CDR3 extends over 13 amino acids. The germline gives CDR1 DFQATT, CDR2 SNEGSKA (reference sequence). Between the trimmed V and J ends, which lost 7 bases and 2 bases, there was a span of 12 bases. CDR3 sequence (DNA): TGCAGTGAAGTAGTGGGGCCCTACAATGAGCAGTTCTTC. Translated: CSEVVGPYNEQFF.

This clonotype was counted at least ten times. The chain is built from TRBV6-1 and TRBJ2-1, with a tentative D call TRBD2 (6 bases). The CDR3 totals 17 residues. The germline CDR1 and CDR2 sequences are MNHNS and SASEGT. V was trimmed by 3 bases and J by 7 bases, leaving 22 bases between them. CDR3 protein: CASSDRAVSGGRNEQFF. The CDR3 DNA reads TGTGCCAGCAGTGACAGGGCAGTGAGCGGAGGGAGGAATGAGCAGTTCTTC.

The V call is TRBV20-1, the J call TRBJ1-1; 11 positions match TRBD1. Trimming removed 3 bases from V and 10 bases from J; junction bases left unmatched: 7. The CDR3 length is 13 residues. Germline V gives CDR1 DFQATT, CDR2 SNEGSKA (reference sequence). The CDR3, as DNA: TGCAGTGCTAGGGGACAGGGGGACCTTGTAGCTTTCTTT. It translates to CSARGQGDLVAFF.

This clonotype was picked up many times. The CDR3 here is CASSLRLGGQNYEQYF. Here the CDR3 DNA reads TGCGCCAGCAGCTTGAGGTTGGGCGGACAGAACTACGAGCAGTACTTC. The rearrangement links TRBV5-1 to TRBJ2-7; D is perhaps TRBD1 (6 bases). The CDR3 extends over 16 amino acids. The V end lost 1 base, the J end lost 3 bases, and 17 bases lay between the germline ends. Looked up from germline, CDR1 is SGHRS and CDR2 is YFSETQ.

This clonotype was seen repeatedly, ten times or more. The chain recombines TRBV19 with TRBJ1-2, with a weak D call TRBD1 (5 bases). V lost 3 bases and J 4 bases, leaving 12 bases between the germline ends. Per germline, CDR1 LNHDA and CDR2 SQIVND (reference sequence). The CDR3 is made up of 14 amino acids. The CDR3 coding sequence is TGTGCCAGTAGTATCCCCCCAGGGACCTATGGCTACACCTTC. Its translation: CASSIPPGTYGYTF.

This clonotype occurred many times. The chain links TRBV2 to TRBJ2-3; no clear D. The length of the CDR3 is 11 residues. V was cut by 10 bases and J by 4 bases, with 9 bases left in between. Germline lookup yields CDR1 SNHLY and CDR2 FYNNEI. CDR3 loop: CATPQSDTQYF. CDR3 DNA: TGTGCCACCCCCCAATCAGATACGCAGTATTTT. The whole variable domain, remainder taken from reference TRBV2 and TRBJ2-3, is EPEVTQTPSHQVTQMGQEVILRCVPISNHLYFYWYRQILGQKVEFLVSFYNNEISEKSEIFDDQFSVERPDGSNFTLKIRSTKLEDSAMYFCATPQSDTQYFGPGTRLTVL.

This clonotype was seen more than once but under ten times. The chain links TRBV5-1 to TRBJ1-1; tentative D call: TRBD1 (5 bases). The V gene's germline CDR1 is SGHRS and CDR2 YFSETQ. The CDR3 length is 14 residues. V was cut by 4 bases and J by 0 bases, with 10 bases left in between. CDR3 DNA sequence: TGCGCCAGCAGCGGGGGGACGATGAACACTGAAGCTTTCTTT. This gives the protein CASSGGTMNTEAFF.

This clonotype occurred many times. The V gene is TRBV2, the J gene TRBJ1-6; D uncertain. The CDR3 covers 13 residues. Looked up from germline, CDR1 is SNHLY and CDR2 is FYNNEI. V shed 6 bases and J shed 7 bases, with 10 bases lying between them. CDR3: CASRLRSNSPLHF. CDR3 nucleotides: TGTGCCAGCAGGCTTAGGAGCAATTCACCCCTCCACTTT.

This clonotype was seen ten or more times. This chain connects TRBV7-3 to TRBJ2-3; possible D gene TRBD2, 6 bases. From germline, CDR1 is SGHTA and CDR2 FQGTGA. The CDR3 sequence is 16 residues long. V was cut by 0 bases and J by 2 bases, with 12 bases left in between. The CDR3 DNA reads TGTGCCAGCAGCTTAACTGGAGGGACCCCCACAGATACGCAGTATTTT. It translates to CASSLTGGTPTDTQYF.

This clonotype was seen at least ten times. The CDR3 DNA sequence: TGTGCCAGCAGCTTACAAGGTGAAGATACGCAGTATTTT. This encodes CASSLQGEDTQYF. The chain uses TRBV13 and TRBJ2-3; D gene unclear. Germline loops: CDR1 PRHDT, CDR2 FYEKMQ (reference sequence). This CDR3 is 13 amino acids long. The V gene lost 2 bases and the J gene lost 5 bases, with 8 bases spanning the gap.

This clonotype was detected many times. This chain uses TRBV15 with TRBJ1-2; 7 nucleotides agree with TRBD1. Looked up from germline, CDR1 is LNHNV and CDR2 is YYDKDF (reference sequence). The CDR3 runs 17 residues. J lost 4 bases, V lost 0 bases, and 11 bases had no gene match. The CDR3 loop is CATSRDATGTDFYGYTF. CDR3 bases: TGTGCCACCAGCAGAGATGCTACCGGGACAGATTTCTATGGCTACACCTTC.

This rearrangement joins TRBV15 to TRBJ1-4; D remains unclear. The CDR3 spans 13 residues. CDR1 is LNHNV, CDR2 YYDKDF, per germline (reference sequence). Trimming pared 0 bases from V and 8 bases from J, leaving 7 bases between. The CDR3 region is CATSRDGGEKLFF. The CDR3 DNA sequence: TGTGCCACCAGCAGAGATGGAGGGGAAAAACTGTTTTTT.

V usage is TRBV24-1 and J usage is TRBJ1-2, with 7 bases lining up with TRBD1. The CDR3 is made up of 16 amino acids. CDR1 is KGHDR, CDR2 SFDVKD, per germline. V was pared by 4 bases and J by 6 bases, with 13 bases of the junction left unmatched. Here the CDR3 reads CATSEGGQGDWNGYTF. The CDR3 bases are TGTGCCACCAGTGAGGGGGGCCAGGGGGACTGGAATGGCTACACCTTC.

The chain combines TRBV20-1 with TRBJ2-6; D remains ambiguous. The CDR3 consists of 14 residues. CDR1 DFQATT and CDR2 SNEGSKA come from the germline V gene (reference sequence). The ends were cut back, 0 bases at V and 0 bases at J, with 3 bases in the middle. The CDR3 region has the DNA TGCAGTGCTAGAGAGAGCTCTGGGGCCAACGTCCTGACTTTC. This sequence encodes CSARESSGANVLTF.

This clonotype was found a few times. V and J are TRBV27 and TRBJ2-7; 8 bases fit TRBD2. Germline-derived CDR1 and CDR2 are MNHEY and SMNVEV (reference sequence). CDR3 length: 14 residues. The trim removed 6 bases at V and 8 bases at J, leaving 12 bases unmatched. CDR3 nucleotide sequence: TGTGCCAGCAGACCCGGGACTAGTCGCCCGCAGCAGTACTTC. Its protein is CASRPGTSRPQQYF.

This chain links TRBV20-1 with TRBJ2-7; 7 bases are shared with TRBD1. CDR1 and CDR2 from the germline V gene are DFQATT and SNEGSKA (reference sequence). This CDR3 spans 15 amino acids. The trim removed 2 bases at V and 2 bases at J, leaving 9 bases unmatched. The DNA of the CDR3 is TGCAGTGCTAGATCGACAGGGAAGTACCCCTACGAGCAGTACTTC. This codes for CSARSTGKYPYEQYF.

This clonotype was seen many times. The V and J genes are TRBV7-2 and TRBJ2-5; D possibly corresponds to TRBD2 (6 bases). The CDR3 runs to 14 residues. The germline V and J ends were trimmed by 0 bases and 5 bases, with 10 bases remaining between them. Germline values: CDR1 SGHTA, CDR2 FQGNSA. The CDR3 coding sequence is TGTGCCAGCAGCTTAGCGGGAGGCGGGGAGACCCAGTACTTC. This encodes CASSLAGGGETQYF.

The chain has TRBV9 and TRBJ1-5; 7 nucleotides line up with TRBD1. This CDR3 region has 14 residues. V shed 3 bases, J shed 1 base, and the junction held 1 base outside the gene matches. Per the germline V gene, CDR1 is SGDLS and CDR2 is YYNGEE. In DNA, the CDR3 is TGTGCCAGCAGCGCGACAGGGAGCAATCAGCCCCAGCATTTT. It yields the protein CASSATGSNQPQHF.

In this sample, this clonotype turned up many times. This chain uses TRBV7-9 with TRBJ2-1, with D perhaps matching TRBD2 (5 bases). The V gene lost 5 bases and the J gene lost 2 bases, with 13 bases spanning the gap. Germline V CDR1 and CDR2: SEHNR, FQNEAQ (reference sequence). The CDR3 has 15 residues. The CDR3 coding sequence is TGTGCCAGCAGCCAACTAGAATCGGCCTACAATGAGCAGTTCTTC. Its translation: CASSQLESAYNEQFF.

This sequence joins TRBV19 and TRBJ2-7; 11 nucleotides line up with TRBD2. This CDR3 is built from 17 residues. The trim removed 0 bases at V and 5 bases at J, leaving 9 bases unmatched. The germline CDR1 and CDR2 sequences are LNHDA and SQIVND (reference sequence). Here the CDR3 DNA reads TGTGCCAGTAGTATAGATTTTCCTAGCGGGAGGATAGACGAGCAGTACTTC. Translating gives CASSIDFPSGRIDEQYF. The variable domain in full, completed from reference TRBV19 and TRBJ2-7, reads DGGITQSPKYLFRKEGQNVTLSCEQNLNHDAMYWYRQDPGQGLRLIYYSQIVNDFQKGDIAEGYSVSREKKESFPLTVTSAQKNPTAFYLCASSIDFPSGRIDEQYFGPGTRLTVT.

This clonotype was recorded at least ten times. The DNA of the CDR3 is TGTGCCAGCTGCCGCAGCTCGAACACCGGGGAGCTGTTTTTT. This codes for CASCRSSNTGELFF. The genes are TRBV2 and TRBJ2-2; the D is unclear. CDR3 length: 14 residues. Germline values: CDR1 SNHLY, CDR2 FYNNEI. V gave up 8 bases and J gave up 0 bases, with 10 bases separating them.